This entry lists 19 T cell receptor beta chains sequenced from one sample in a study of identical twins. TCRdb used MiXCR to reprocess the 5' RACE reads, holding one entry per CDR3 protein. The sample holds 200,000 to 300,000 distinct CDR3 sequences, approximately 12% seen once. Another study also made use of these data, one on yellow fever vaccine responses in identical twins.

The sequenced sample was memory (CD45RO+) T cells sorted from blood. These receptors were taken from a woman aged 18-30 years in good health.

V usage is TRBV24-1 and J usage is TRBJ2-2; D is possibly TRBD1 (5 bases). Germline V gene lookup returns CDR1 KGHDR and CDR2 SFDVKD. The CDR3 spans 16 residues. The V end was cut by 0 bases, the J end by 1 base, with 8 bases between. The CDR3 DNA reads TGTGCCACCAGTGATTTGGGTGACAGGAACACCGGGGAGCTGTTTTTT. It translates to CATSDLGDRNTGELFF.

This clonotype came up a few times. The chain is built from TRBV20-1 and TRBJ2-7; the match to TRBD2 covers 10 bases. J gave up 1 base and V 6 bases, and 3 bases lay outside the gene matches. This CDR3 has 13 residues. Per the germline V gene, CDR1 is DFQATT and CDR2 is SNEGSKA (reference sequence). The CDR3 DNA is TGCAGTGCGACACTAGCGGGGTCCTACGAGCAGTACTTC. This encodes CSATLAGSYEQYF.

Worth noting for this clonotype: At one of its ends the junction is not consistent with the germline gene, which may arise from a read error. This chain uses TRBV7-9 with TRBJ2-5; D assignment may be TRBD1 or TRBD2 (5 bases each). CDR3 length: 14 amino acids. Germline CDR1 and CDR2: SEHNR and FQNEAQ (reference sequence). The CDR3 nucleotides read TGCGCCAGCAGCTTGGTTGGGGGAAGGGAGACCCAGTACTTC. Protein product: CASSLVGGRETQYF.

This clonotype has more than one count but fewer than ten. The V and J genes are TRBV12-3 or TRBV12-4 and TRBJ1-1; D is ambiguous. The V and J ends lost 2 bases and 0 bases respectively, with 13 bases between them. CDR3 length equals 16 residues. The CDR3 nucleotides are TGTGCCAGCAGTTTAAGGTCTGGGCAGATGAACACTGAAGCTTTCTTT. Translated, it gives CASSLRSGQMNTEAFF.

This clonotype has only a few counts. The chain couples TRBV2 to TRBJ2-7, with D hard to call. Trimming removed 2 bases at V and 4 bases at J, with 12 bases between. Germline V gene data show CDR1 as SNHLY and CDR2 as FYNNEI. The CDR3 loop spans 14 amino acids. CDR3 sequence (DNA): TGTGCCAGCAGTGAAATGGGCCCCGGTTACGAGCAGTACTTC. Translated, it gives CASSEMGPGYEQYF.

This clonotype was counted between two and nine times. The chain employs TRBV14 and TRBJ2-3, with 9 bases lining up with TRBD1. The CDR3 is 15 amino acids. Germline CDR1 reads SGHDN; CDR2 reads FVKESK. J gave up 4 bases and V 6 bases, and 8 bases lay outside the gene matches. CDR3: CASSRGTGLADTQYF. CDR3 nucleotides: TGTGCCAGCAGTCGGGGGACAGGGTTAGCAGATACGCAGTATTTT.

The chain employs TRBV6-4 and TRBJ2-2; 7 positions match TRBD2. The CDR3 consists of 15 residues. The germline V gene encodes CDR1 MRHNA and CDR2 SNTAGT. Trimming cost V 6 bases and J 4 bases; bases outside gene matches: 8. This chain's CDR3 is CASSPGGTVTGELFF. As DNA, the CDR3 is TGTGCCAGCAGCCCCGGGGGGACCGTCACCGGGGAGCTGTTTTTT.

V is TRBV30 and J is TRBJ2-1, with a possible D match to TRBD2 (6 bases). Germline values: CDR1 GTSNPN, CDR2 SVGIG (reference sequence). This CDR3 has 14 residues. Trimming left V 4 bases short and J 2 bases short, with 12 bases between. CDR3 nucleotide sequence: TGTGCCTGGAATGGGCGGGATACCTACAATGAGCAGTTCTTC. This sequence encodes CAWNGRDTYNEQFF.

This clonotype has a handful of counts. The chain employs TRBV5-6 and TRBJ1-1; 8 nucleotides match TRBD1. The V segment lost 2 bases and the J segment 0 bases; nucleotides outside the gene matches: 6. CDR3 length: 16 residues. Germline V CDR1 and CDR2: SGHDT, YYEEEE. CDR3 in DNA: TGTGCCAGCAGCTTTCAGACAGGGGCAATGAACACTGAAGCTTTCTTT. Protein sequence: CASSFQTGAMNTEAFF.

The rearrangement links TRBV30 to TRBJ2-5, with D maybe TRBD1 (6 bases). V shed 1 base and J shed 7 bases, with 7 bases lying between them. Germline-derived CDR1 and CDR2 are GTSNPN and SVGIG (reference sequence). The CDR3 extends over 11 amino acids. This CDR3 is CAWSEDRTQYF. In DNA form, the CDR3 reads TGTGCCTGGAGTGAGGACAGGACCCAGTACTTC.

Ten or more counts support this clonotype. The rearrangement links TRBV6-5 to TRBJ2-2, with D hard to call. The CDR3 has 13 amino acids. Germline assignment: CDR1 MNHEY and CDR2 SVGAGI. V lost 2 bases and J lost 7, with 8 bases in between. CDR3 loop: CASSYEPGGELFF. The CDR3 bases are TGTGCCAGCAGTTACGAGCCCGGCGGGGAGCTGTTTTTT.

The sample holds a few counts of this clonotype. The chain joins TRBV20-1 to TRBJ2-5, with D unclear. CDR1 is DFQATT, CDR2 SNEGSKA, per germline (reference sequence). This CDR3 has 15 amino acids. Trimming left V 8 bases short and J 4 bases short, with 23 bases between. Here the CDR3 reads CSPFSPHSRPETQYF. The DNA of the CDR3 is TGCAGTCCATTTTCACCACATAGTCGACCAGAGACCCAGTACTTC.

In this sample, this clonotype turned up a few times. The V gene is TRBV2, the J gene TRBJ1-5; D is undetermined. V was trimmed by 3 bases and J by 1 base, leaving 4 bases between them. This CDR3 spans 13 amino acids. Germline V gene lookup returns CDR1 SNHLY and CDR2 FYNNEI. The CDR3 spells CASSDRSNQPQHF. DNA for the CDR3: TGTGCCAGCAGTGATCGAAGCAATCAGCCCCAGCATTTT.

There are many counts of this clonotype. The J gene is TRBJ1-1, the V gene TRBV5-1; no clear D gene. The CDR3 length is 14 residues. Germline CDR1 is SGHRS and CDR2 is YFSETQ. V lost 0 bases, J lost 1 base, and 7 bases lay in between. Here the CDR3 DNA reads TGCGCCAGCAGCTTGGTAGTGGGGAACACTGAAGCTTTCTTT. Its translation: CASSLVVGNTEAFF.

The chain combines TRBV29-1 with TRBJ2-3; 10 nucleotides match TRBD1. After removal of 6 bases from V and 0 bases from J, the junction contained 3 bases not matched to a gene. Looked up from germline, CDR1 is SQVTM and CDR2 is ANQGSEA. The CDR3 loop spans 14 amino acids. The chain's CDR3 is CSVGTGDSTDTQYF. The CDR3 bases are TGCAGCGTGGGGACAGGGGATAGCACAGATACGCAGTATTTT.

This clonotype was recorded a few times. The J gene is TRBJ1-5, the V gene TRBV12-3 or TRBV12-4, with a possible D match to TRBD1 (5 bases). The CDR3 consists of 13 residues. Trimming removed 4 bases from V and 6 bases from J, with 10 bases in between. As DNA, the CDR3 is TGTGCCAGCAGTTATGGCAGGGCTCAGCCCCAGCATTTT. This translates into CASSYGRAQPQHF.

V is TRBV12-3 or TRBV12-4 and J is TRBJ2-7, with D unresolved. This CDR3 spans 15 amino acids. Trimming pared 0 bases from V and 0 bases from J, leaving 9 bases between. CDR3 sequence: CASSLAGGSSYEQYF. The CDR3, as DNA: TGTGCCAGCAGTTTAGCGGGCGGAAGCTCCTACGAGCAGTACTTC.

This clonotype was detected only a few times. The chain carries TRBV12-3 or TRBV12-4 and TRBJ2-7, with D uncertain. The V end lost 5 bases, the J end lost 9 bases, and 11 bases lay between the germline ends. The CDR3 has 11 residues. The CDR3 DNA reads TGTGCCAGCAGTACCAACACGGGGCAGTACTTC. Translation gives CASSTNTGQYF.

The V gene is TRBV30, the J gene TRBJ2-2; 7 bases align to TRBD2. The CDR3 has 12 residues. Germline assignment: CDR1 GTSNPN and CDR2 SVGIG (reference sequence). Trimming cost V 5 bases and J 6 bases; bases outside gene matches: 3. CDR3 in amino acids: CAWDTSAGELFF. The CDR3 bases are TGTGCCTGGGATACTAGCGCCGGGGAGCTGTTTTTT.